A single sample is the source of the 20 T cell receptor beta chains below, sequenced in a study of cytomegalovirus exposure and HLA in healthy donors. Primers included in the PCR were 60 Vbeta and 13 Jbeta primers. The table came from immunoSEQ multiplex PCR; TCRdb's copy has only in-frame clones and leaves some out. The data contain approximately 140,000 clones, under 90% of them singletons. Sequencing used PBMCs. These receptor sequences come from a young man in good health and CMV-seronegative.

The chain recombines TRBV27 with TRBJ2-2, with a tentative D call TRBD2 (5 bases). CDR3 length equals 13 residues. The germline CDR1 and CDR2 sequences are MNHEY and SMNVEV (reference sequence). V was pared by 6 bases and J by 7 bases, with 12 bases between. The chain's CDR3 is CASSPWAGGELFF. The CDR3 nucleotides are TGTGCCAGCAGCCCCTGGGCGGGCGGGGAGCTGTTTTTT.

The chain uses TRBV7-6 and TRBJ1-1; D might be TRBD1 (6 bases). Per germline, CDR1 SGHVS and CDR2 FNYEAQ. V was clipped by 5 bases and J by 4 bases, with 17 bases between them. This CDR3 has 15 amino acids. This CDR3 reads CASSGFEGVSTEAFF. CDR3 DNA sequence: TGTGCCAGCAGCGGGTTCGAGGGGGTCAGCACTGAAGCTTTCTTT.

The CDR3 loop reads CAWGEGTGIQQYF. The DNA of the CDR3 is TGTGCCTGGGGAGAGGGGACAGGGATACAGCAGTACTTC. J is TRBJ2-7 and V is TRBV30; 9 bases match TRBD1. From germline, CDR1 is GTSNPN and CDR2 SVGIG (reference sequence). Unmatched junction bases numbered 10, after V lost 5 bases and J lost 8 bases. The CDR3 is 13 residues long.

V gene TRBV5-1 combines with J gene TRBJ1-2; TRBD1 aligns across 8 bases. CDR3 length: 14 residues. V trimming: 5 bases; J trimming: 3 bases; junction bases outside the gene matches: 6. Germline V CDR1 and CDR2: SGHRS, YFSETQ. CDR3 amino acids: CASRQTGEDYGYTF. CDR3 bases: TGCGCCAGCAGGCAGACAGGGGAGGACTATGGCTACACCTTC.

The gene calls are TRBV2 and TRBJ1-4; D not certain. The germline V gene has CDR1 SNHLY and CDR2 FYNNEI. CDR3 size: 12 residues. Trimming pared 5 bases from V and 11 bases from J, leaving 12 bases between. Written as DNA, the CDR3 is TGTGCCAGCAGTTTCTACCCGGGGAAACTGTTTTTT. Translating gives CASSFYPGKLFF.

This sequence joins TRBV25-1 and TRBJ2-2, with TRBD1 matching over 7 bases. Germline CDR1 and CDR2: MGHDK and SYGVNS. With V trimmed by 0 bases and J by 4 bases, 8 bases remained unmatched. The CDR3 extends over 17 amino acids. The CDR3 loop reads CASSEYVRQGPTGELFF. The CDR3 DNA is TGTGCCAGCAGTGAATATGTCCGACAGGGCCCCACCGGGGAGCTGTTTTTT.

This chain connects TRBV6-1 to TRBJ1-5, with 10 bases fitting TRBD1. CDR1 is MNHNS and CDR2 is SASEGT in the germline V gene. The CDR3 spans 15 residues. V lost 7 bases to trimming and J lost 7 bases; unmatched junction nucleotides: 10. The DNA of the CDR3 is TGTGCCAGCACTAGGACAGGGGGTTTCGACCAGCCCCAGCATTTT. Its protein product is CASTRTGGFDQPQHF.

The rearrangement uses TRBV4-1 and TRBJ2-1; 9 bases match TRBD1. V lost 4 bases and J lost 5; bases outside the gene matches: 3. This CDR3 spans 14 amino acids. Looked up from germline, CDR1 is MGHRA and CDR2 is YSYEKL. The CDR3: CASSRWDRDNEQFF. The CDR3 nucleotides read TGCGCCAGCAGCCGATGGGACAGGGACAATGAGCAGTTCTTC.

CDR3 sequence: CASSQGSTGVRETQYF. The CDR3 DNA follows: TGCGCCAGCAGCCAAGGTTCGACAGGTGTTAGGGAGACCCAGTACTTC. This rearrangement joins TRBV4-3 to TRBJ2-5, with D perhaps matching TRBD1 (6 bases). Germline V gives CDR1 LGHNA, CDR2 YSLEER. The CDR3 sequence is 16 residues long. V lost 1 base to trimming and J lost 5 bases, with 17 bases between them.

This sequence joins TRBV25-1 and TRBJ1-2; weak D call: TRBD1 (6 bases). Germline V lookup: CDR1 MGHDK, CDR2 SYGVNS. CDR3 length: 11 amino acids. Between the trimmed V and J ends, which lost 8 bases and 7 bases, there was a span of 11 bases. Here the CDR3 reads CASSEGVGYTF. CDR3 coding DNA: TGTGCCAGCTCCGAGGGGGTTGGCTACACCTTC.

The rearrangement links TRBV4-3 to TRBJ2-6; TRBD1 matches at 9 bases. V shed 1 base, J shed 1 base, and the junction held 14 bases outside the gene matches. Germline values: CDR1 LGHNA, CDR2 YSLEER. The CDR3 runs to 21 residues. CDR3 region: CASSQAKQGANDGSGANVLTF. The CDR3 DNA is TGCGCCAGCAGCCAAGCTAAACAGGGGGCGAATGATGGTTCTGGGGCCAACGTCCTGACTTTC.

The gene calls are TRBV12-5 and TRBJ2-2; tentative D call: TRBD1 (5 bases). The CDR3 extends over 15 amino acids. The germline CDR1 and CDR2 sequences are LGHNT and FRNRAP. The V and J ends lost 2 bases and 7 bases respectively, with 14 bases between them. As DNA, the CDR3 is TGTGCTAGTGGTTTGAGTCAGGGTCTCGTCGGGGAGCTGTTTTTT. It translates to CASGLSQGLVGELFF.

This clone came up a few times. The chain combines TRBV10-3 with TRBJ1-1; D remains unclear. The CDR3 totals 13 residues. V lost 1 base and J lost 3, with 6 bases in between. Looked up from germline, CDR1 is ENHRY and CDR2 is SYGVKD. CDR3 sequence reads: CAISELGDTEAFF. As DNA, the CDR3 is TGTGCCATCAGTGAGTTGGGAGACACTGAAGCTTTCTTT.

The chain links TRBV4-2 to TRBJ2-1; D is uncertain. The germline CDR1 and CDR2 sequences are LGHNA and YNFKEQ. The CDR3 extends over 13 amino acids. V gave up 1 base and J gave up 5 bases, with 6 bases separating them. CDR3 residues: CASSQVSDNEQFF. In DNA form, the CDR3 reads TGTGCCAGCAGCCAAGTCTCTGACAATGAGCAGTTCTTC.

The chain carries TRBV6-5 and TRBJ1-2; D is unclear. Germline V CDR1 and CDR2: MNHEY, SVGAGI. This CDR3 has 13 residues. V lost 5 bases to trimming and J lost 8 bases, with 15 bases between them. CDR3 loop: CASSPRTMGGYTF. CDR3 DNA: TGTGCCAGCAGTCCGCGGACTATGGGAGGCTACACCTTC.

The rearrangement joins TRBV9 to TRBJ2-7; D might be TRBD1 (6 bases). Germline CDR1 SGDLS, CDR2 YYNGEE. Trimming took off 4 bases at V and 2 bases at J, with 13 bases between the two ends. The CDR3 covers 14 residues. CDR3 sequence reads: CASSPGNRAYEQYF. In nucleotides, the CDR3 is TGTGCCAGCAGCCCCGGGAACAGGGCCTACGAGCAGTACTTC.

This clone showed up just a few times. V usage is TRBV7-9 and J usage is TRBJ1-1; D gene unclear. The CDR3 is 13 amino acids. Germline CDR1 is SEHNR and CDR2 is FQNEAQ (reference sequence). With 3 bases removed from V and 8 bases from J, the gap between germline ends came to 13 bases. The CDR3 DNA is TGTGCCAGCAGCTTGAGACTGACGATGGAAGCTTTCTTT. Its protein is CASSLRLTMEAFF.

The V and J genes are TRBV7-2 and TRBJ2-5; 8 bases are a match to TRBD2. The CDR3 has 13 amino acids. CDR1 is SGHTA, CDR2 FQGNSA, per germline. V gave up 10 bases and J gave up 4 bases; unmatched junction bases: 8. CDR3 protein: CATSGGGLETQYF. In DNA, the CDR3 is TGTGCCACCTCCGGGGGGGGCTTAGAGACCCAGTACTTC.

J is TRBJ1-6 and V is TRBV11-2; no definite D call. CDR1 and CDR2 from the germline V gene are SGHAT and FQNNGV. The V end was cut by 0 bases, the J end by 10 bases, with 4 bases between. There are 12 residues in the CDR3. DNA for the CDR3: TGTGCCAGCAGCTTAGATGCGTCACCCCTCCACTTT. Its translation is CASSLDASPLHF.

This clone was seen more than once but under ten times. This chain joins TRBV7-6 and TRBJ2-1; the D gene is possibly TRBD2 (5 bases). The germline V gene encodes CDR1 SGHVS and CDR2 FNYEAQ. CDR3 length: 15 residues. The V and J ends lost 7 bases and 4 bases respectively, with 17 bases between them. The CDR3 here is CASTPGVNSYNEQFF. The CDR3 bases are TGTGCCAGCACCCCCGGGGTGAACAGTTACAATGAGCAGTTCTTC.